This T cell receptor (beta chain) originates from a study of blood T cell repertoires in COVID-19. At the level of the study: Samples taken during acute and convalescent COVID-19 were collected in the United States, Italy and Spain. In each case, the material was cDNA or gDNA derived from T cells, B-cell-depleted T cells, or PBMCs.

What the recovered Cohort 3 donors had was two negative PCRs, clearance, or symptom resolution. As originally analysed: From reference gene primer amplification, estimates of nucleated cell counts were derived. Some clones are missing from TCRdb's copy, which holds only in-frame ones; the method was immunoSEQ multiplex PCR. V, J and clone size are those of that table, while D and trimming were read from the DNA. The sample has about 330,000 clones, 92% seen once. CDR3 length: 16 residues. From germline, CDR1 is MNHEY and CDR2 SMNVEV (reference sequence). Trimming shortened V by 2 bases and J by 0 bases, and 13 bases separated the two germline ends.

This sequence originates from a woman aged 25 to 39 who had recovered from COVID-19. The chain carries TRBV27 and TRBJ1-1; D not certain. Sequenced: PBMCs or T cells enriched from blood (not recorded which). CDR3 sequence: CASSLRAGYMNTEAFF. The CDR3 coding sequence is TGTGCCAGCAGTTTACGAGCGGGTTACATGAACACTGAAGCTTTCTTT.